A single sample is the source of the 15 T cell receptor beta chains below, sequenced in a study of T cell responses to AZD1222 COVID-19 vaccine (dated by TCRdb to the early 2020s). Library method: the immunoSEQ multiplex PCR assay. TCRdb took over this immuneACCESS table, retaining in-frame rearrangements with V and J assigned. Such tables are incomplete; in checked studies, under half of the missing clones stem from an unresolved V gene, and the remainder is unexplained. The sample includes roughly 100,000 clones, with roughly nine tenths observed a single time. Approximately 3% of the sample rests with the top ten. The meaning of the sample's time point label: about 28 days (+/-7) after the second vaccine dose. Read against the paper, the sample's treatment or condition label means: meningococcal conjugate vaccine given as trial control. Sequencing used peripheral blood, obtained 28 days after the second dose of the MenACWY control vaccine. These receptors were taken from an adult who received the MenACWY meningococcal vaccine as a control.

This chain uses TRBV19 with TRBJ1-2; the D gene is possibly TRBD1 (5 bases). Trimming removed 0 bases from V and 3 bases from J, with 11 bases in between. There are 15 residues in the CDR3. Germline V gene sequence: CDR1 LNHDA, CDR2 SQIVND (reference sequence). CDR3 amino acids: CASSIDEGRDYGYTF. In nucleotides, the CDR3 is TGTGCCAGTAGTATAGATGAGGGGCGCGACTATGGCTACACCTTC.

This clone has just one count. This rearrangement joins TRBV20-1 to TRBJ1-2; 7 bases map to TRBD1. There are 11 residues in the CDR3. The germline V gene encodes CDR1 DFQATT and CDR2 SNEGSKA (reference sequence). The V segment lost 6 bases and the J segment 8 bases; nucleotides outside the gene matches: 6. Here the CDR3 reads CSATTGRGYTF. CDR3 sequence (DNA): TGCAGTGCCACGACAGGGAGGGGCTACACCTTC.

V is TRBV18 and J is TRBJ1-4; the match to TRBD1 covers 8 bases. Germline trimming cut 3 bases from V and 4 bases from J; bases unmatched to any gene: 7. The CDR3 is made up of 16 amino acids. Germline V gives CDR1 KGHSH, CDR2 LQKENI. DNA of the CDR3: TGTGCCAGCTCACCTTCCCGGACAGGGCTTAATGAAAAACTGTTTTTT. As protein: CASSPSRTGLNEKLFF.

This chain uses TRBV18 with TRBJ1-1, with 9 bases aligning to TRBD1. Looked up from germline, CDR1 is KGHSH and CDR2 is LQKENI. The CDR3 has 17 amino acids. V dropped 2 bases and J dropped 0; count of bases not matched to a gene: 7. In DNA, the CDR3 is TGTGCCAGCTCACCAGGACAGGGGTCCCCAATGAACACTGAAGCTTTCTTT. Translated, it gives CASSPGQGSPMNTEAFF.

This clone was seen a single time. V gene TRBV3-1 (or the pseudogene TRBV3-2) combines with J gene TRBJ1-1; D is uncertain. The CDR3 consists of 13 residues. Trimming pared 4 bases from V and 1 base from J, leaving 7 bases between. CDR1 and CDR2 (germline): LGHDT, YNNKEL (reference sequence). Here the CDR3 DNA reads TGTGCCAGCAGCCTCCGCAGGAACACTGAAGCTTTCTTT. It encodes CASSLRRNTEAFF.

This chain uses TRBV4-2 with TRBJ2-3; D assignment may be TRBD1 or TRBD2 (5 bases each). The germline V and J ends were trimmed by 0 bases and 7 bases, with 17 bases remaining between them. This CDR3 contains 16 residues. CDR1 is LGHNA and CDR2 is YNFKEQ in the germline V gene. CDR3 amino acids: CASSQEGELVRHTQYF. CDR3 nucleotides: TGTGCCAGCAGCCAAGAAGGGGAACTAGTCCGGCATACGCAGTATTTT.

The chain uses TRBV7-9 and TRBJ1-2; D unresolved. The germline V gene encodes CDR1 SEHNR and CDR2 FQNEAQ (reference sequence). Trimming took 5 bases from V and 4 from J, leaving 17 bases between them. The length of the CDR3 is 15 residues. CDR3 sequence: CASSEGPIGSYGYTF. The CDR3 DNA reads TGTGCCAGCAGCGAAGGGCCGATAGGGAGCTATGGCTACACCTTC. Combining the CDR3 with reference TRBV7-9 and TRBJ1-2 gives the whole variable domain DTGVSQNPRHKITKRGQNVTFRCDPISEHNRLYWYRQTLGQGPEFLTYFQNEAQLEKSRLLSDRFSAERPKGSFSTLEIQRTEQGDSAMYLCASSEGPIGSYGYTFGSGTRLTVV.

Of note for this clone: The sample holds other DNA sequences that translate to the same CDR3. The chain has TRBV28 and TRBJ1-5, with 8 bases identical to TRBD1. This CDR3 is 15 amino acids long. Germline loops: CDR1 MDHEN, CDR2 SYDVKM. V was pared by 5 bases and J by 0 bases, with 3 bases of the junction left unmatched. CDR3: CASSRQGYSNQPQHF. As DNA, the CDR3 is TGTGCCAGCAGTCGACAGGGGTATAGCAATCAGCCCCAGCATTTT. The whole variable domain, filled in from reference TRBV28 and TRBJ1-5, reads DVKVTQSSRYLVKRTGEKVFLECVQDMDHENMFWYRQDPGLGLRLIYFSYDVKMKEKGDIPEGYSVSREKKERFSLILESASTNQTSMYLCASSRQGYSNQPQHFGDGTRLSIL.

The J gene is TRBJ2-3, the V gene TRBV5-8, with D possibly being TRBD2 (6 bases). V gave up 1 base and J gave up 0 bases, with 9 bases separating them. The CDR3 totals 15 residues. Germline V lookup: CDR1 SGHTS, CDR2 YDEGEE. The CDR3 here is CASSLFAGSTDTQYF. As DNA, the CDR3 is TGTGCCAGCAGCTTGTTCGCGGGGAGCACAGATACGCAGTATTTT.

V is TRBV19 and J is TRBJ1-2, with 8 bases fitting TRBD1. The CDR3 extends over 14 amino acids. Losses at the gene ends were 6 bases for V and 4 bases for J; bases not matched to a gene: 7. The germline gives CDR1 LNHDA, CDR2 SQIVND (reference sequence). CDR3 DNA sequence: TGTGCCAGTAGCCCACAGGGGGTCTCCTATGGCTACACCTTC. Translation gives CASSPQGVSYGYTF. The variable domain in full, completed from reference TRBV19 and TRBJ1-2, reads DGGITQSPKYLFRKEGQNVTLSCEQNLNHDAMYWYRQDPGQGLRLIYYSQIVNDFQKGDIAEGYSVSREKKESFPLTVTSAQKNPTAFYLCASSPQGVSYGYTFGSGTRLTVV.

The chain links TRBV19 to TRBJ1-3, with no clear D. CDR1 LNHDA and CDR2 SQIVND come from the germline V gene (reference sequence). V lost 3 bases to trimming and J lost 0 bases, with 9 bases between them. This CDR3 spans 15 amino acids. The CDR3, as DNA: TGTGCCAGTAGTATCCCGGGCAGCTCTGGAAACACCATATATTTT. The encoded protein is CASSIPGSSGNTIYF.

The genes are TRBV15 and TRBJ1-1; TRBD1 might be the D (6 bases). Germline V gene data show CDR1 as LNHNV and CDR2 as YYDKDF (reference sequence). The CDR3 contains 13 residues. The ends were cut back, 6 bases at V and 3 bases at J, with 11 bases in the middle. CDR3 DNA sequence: TGTGCCACCAGGGGGGACACTGACACTGAAGCTTTCTTT. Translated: CATRGDTDTEAFF. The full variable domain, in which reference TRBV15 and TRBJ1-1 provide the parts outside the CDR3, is DAMVIQNPRYQVTQFGKPVTLSCSQTLNHNVMYWYQQKSSQAPKLLFHYYDKDFNNEADTPDNFQSRRPNTSFCFLDIRSPGLGDTAMYLCATRGDTDTEAFFGQGTRLTVV.

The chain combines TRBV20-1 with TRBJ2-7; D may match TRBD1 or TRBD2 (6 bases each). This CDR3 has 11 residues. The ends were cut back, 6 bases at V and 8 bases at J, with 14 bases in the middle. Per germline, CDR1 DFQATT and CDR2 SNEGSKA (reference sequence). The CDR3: CSALEGGKQYF. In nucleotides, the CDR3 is TGCAGTGCCCTCGAGGGGGGAAAGCAGTACTTC.

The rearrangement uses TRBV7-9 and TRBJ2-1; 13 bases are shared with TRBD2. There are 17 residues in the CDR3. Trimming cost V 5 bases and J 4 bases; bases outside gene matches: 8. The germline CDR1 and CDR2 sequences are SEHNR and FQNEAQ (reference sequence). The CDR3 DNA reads TGTGCCAGCAGCCCCCGACTAGCGGGGGGTACATACAATGAGCAGTTCTTC. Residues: CASSPRLAGGTYNEQFF.

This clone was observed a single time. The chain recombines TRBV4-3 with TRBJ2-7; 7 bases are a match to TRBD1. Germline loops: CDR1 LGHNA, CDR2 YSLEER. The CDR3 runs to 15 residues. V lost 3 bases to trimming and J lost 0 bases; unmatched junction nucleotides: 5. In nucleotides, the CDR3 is TGCGCCAGCAGCCAGGACAGGTTTAGCTCCTACGAGCAGTACTTC. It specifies CASSQDRFSSYEQYF.